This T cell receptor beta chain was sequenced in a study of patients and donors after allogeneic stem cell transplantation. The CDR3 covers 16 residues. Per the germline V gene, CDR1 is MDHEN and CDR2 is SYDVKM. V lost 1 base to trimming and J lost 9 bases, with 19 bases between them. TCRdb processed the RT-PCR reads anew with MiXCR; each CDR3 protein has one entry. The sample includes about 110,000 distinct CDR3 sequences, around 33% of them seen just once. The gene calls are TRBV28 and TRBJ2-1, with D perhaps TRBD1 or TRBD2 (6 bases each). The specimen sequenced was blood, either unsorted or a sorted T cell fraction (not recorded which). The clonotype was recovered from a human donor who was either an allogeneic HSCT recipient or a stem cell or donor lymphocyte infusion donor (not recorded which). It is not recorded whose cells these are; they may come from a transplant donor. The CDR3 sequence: CASSLSGANSWGEQFF. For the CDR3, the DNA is TGTGCCAGCAGTTTATCGGGGGCGAACTCATGGGGTGAGCAGTTCTTC.